The rows below give T cell receptor beta chains drawn from one sample of a study of technical replicates of blood from several donors. Sequencing used immunoSEQ multiplex PCR; TCRdb keeps in-frame clones, though not all of them. The repertoire has about 76,000 clones, under 95% of them found once; the top ten carry around 0.37%. The material sequenced was T cells isolated from PBMCs. Every receptor here comes from a human donor in good health. The CDR3 runs from the conserved cysteine through the conserved F or W. D genes are given only for firm matches. Clone size appears in some rows only: once, few, many, or a class for an expanded clone.

>.|TRBD2|TRBJ2-3|TRBV7-6
TGTGCCAGCAGCATAGCGGGAGGACTCACAGATACGCAGTATTTT
CASSIAGGLTDTQYF
>.|.|TRBJ2-7|TRBV18
TGTGCCAGCTCACCAGATTTGGCAGGCGAGCAGTACTTC
CASSPDLAGEQYF
>.|.|TRBJ1-1|TRBV4-1
TGCGCCAGCAGCCAAGAGGGGGGATCAGCTTTCTTT
CASSQEGGSAFF
>.|.|TRBJ2-7|TRBV9
TGTGCCAGCAGTGACAGTAATTGGAGCCAGGAGCAGTACTTC
CASSDSNWSQEQYF
>.|TRBD1|TRBJ2-1|TRBV5-4
TGTGCCAGCAGCCCGACAGGGGCAAATGAGCAGTTCTTC
CASSPTGANEQFF
>.|TRBD1|TRBJ2-1|TRBV4-1
TGCGCCAGCAGCCAAGATGGGACAGGGGGCGGTGAGCAGTTCTTC
CASSQDGTGGGEQFF
>.|TRBD2|TRBJ2-1|TRBV2
TGTGCCAGCAGTGATTTTCTAAGCGGGAGCAGGAATGAGCAGTTCTTC
CASSDFLSGSRNEQFF
>once|.|TRBJ1-2|TRBV5-6
TGTGCCAGCAGCTTGGCAAACTATGGCTACACCTTC
CASSLANYGYTF
>.|.|TRBJ1-2|TRBV11-2
TGTGCCAGCAGTATTGACCCGACAACGCCTTTTTATGGCTACACCTTC
CASSIDPTTPFYGYTF
>.|TRBD1|TRBJ1-1|TRBV6-5
TGTGCCAGCAGCAACGGACAGGGTGGGGCTTTCTTT
CASSNGQGGAFF
>.|.|TRBJ1-2|TRBV6-5
TGTGCCAGCAGCCCCGGCCCAGGGGAAAGGGGCTACACCTTC
CASSPGPGERGYTF
>.|TRBD2|TRBJ2-5|TRBV9
TGTGCCAGCAGCGTAGGATCTAGCGGTGGACTAGAGACCCAGTACTTC
CASSVGSSGGLETQYF
>.|.|TRBJ2-7|TRBV27
TGTGCCAGCAGTTTAGCAGGACTTAACTACGAGCAGTACTTC
CASSLAGLNYEQYF
>once|.|TRBJ2-7|TRBV19
TGTGCCAGTAGCCGGCGGGGACCGCCCTACGAGCAGTACTTC
CASSRRGPPYEQYF
>.|TRBD1|TRBJ2-7|TRBV27
TGTGCCAGCAGTTCGGGACAGGGGGCGTACGAGCAGTACTTC
CASSSGQGAYEQYF
>.|.|TRBJ1-1|TRBV5-1
TGCGCCAGCAGCTTGGACGCGGGGAACACTGAAGCTTTCTTT
CASSLDAGNTEAFF
>.|.|TRBJ2-1|TRBV7-9
TGTGCCAGCAGCGGCCTTGCCGGGACCTACAATGAGCAGTTCTTC
CASSGLAGTYNEQFF
>once|.|TRBJ2-7|TRBV7-9
TGTGCCAGCAGCTTACTGGACAACTACGAGCAGTACTTC
CASSLLDNYEQYF
>.|TRBD1|TRBJ1-2|TRBV6-1
TGTGCCAGCAGTGAATCGGACAGGGGGCCCTATGGCTACACCTTC
CASSESDRGPYGYTF
>.|.|TRBJ1-5|TRBV7-3
TGTGCCAGCAGCCCCGGGCCAGGGAACAATCAGCCCCAGCATTTT
CASSPGPGNNQPQHF
>.|TRBD2|TRBJ2-7|TRBV27
TGTGCCAGCAGTTTAAGCGGGAGAATCCACGAGCAGTACTTC
CASSLSGRIHEQYF
>.|.|TRBJ1-5|TRBV5-4
TGTGCCAGCAGCTTAGGAGGGGCTCACCAGCCCCAGCATTTT
CASSLGGAHQPQHF
>.|TRBD1|TRBJ1-3|TRBV28
TGTGCCAGCAGGGGACAGGGGACAGGAAACACCATATATTTT
CASRGQGTGNTIYF
>.|.|TRBJ1-1|TRBV10-3
TGTGCCACAGGCCCGGGACACCTTTCTGAAGGCACTGAAGCTTTCTTT
CATGPGHLSEGTEAFF
>.|.|TRBJ2-4|TRBV7-2
TGTGCCAGCAGCTTAGAAGACAGAAACATTCAGTACTTC
CASSLEDRNIQYF
>few|TRBD1|TRBJ1-4|TRBV2
TGTGCCAGCAGGTCCGGGACAGGACTGTTTTTT
CASRSGTGLFF
>.|.|TRBJ1-2|TRBV6-5
TGTGCCAGCAGTTACTCGGGGCCGCCGGGGGACTATGGCTACACCTTC
CASSYSGPPGDYGYTF
>.|.|TRBJ1-2|TRBV2
TGTGCCAGCGGCTTGACAGCGAACTATGGCTACACCTTC
CASGLTANYGYTF
>.|.|TRBJ1-2|TRBV27
TGTGCCAGCAGTTCAACCACCACTATCTGGAACTATGGCTACACCTTC
CASSSTTTIWNYGYTF
>.|.|TRBJ1-1|TRBV28
TGTGCCAGCACTGGAGGTTTATTCCAAAACACTGAAGCTTTCTTT
CASTGGLFQNTEAFF
>.|TRBD1|TRBJ2-3|TRBV27
TGTGCCAGCAGTTTGACAGGGCTCCACACAGATACGCAGTATTTT
CASSLTGLHTDTQYF
>.|.|TRBJ1-1|TRBV9
TGTGCCAGCAGCCCAAGGGGCACTGAAGCTTTCTTT
CASSPRGTEAFF
>.|TRBD1|TRBJ2-7|TRBV7-9
TGTGCCAGCAGATCCAGACAGGGGATCTCCTACGAGCAGTACTTC
CASRSRQGISYEQYF
>.|.|TRBJ1-2|TRBV19
TGTGCCAGTAGTATATTTGAGGGCCGGGATGGCTACACCTTC
CASSIFEGRDGYTF
>.|.|TRBJ1-3|TRBV27
TGTGCCAGCAGTTTGGGCACAGCCTCTGGAAACACCATATATTTT
CASSLGTASGNTIYF